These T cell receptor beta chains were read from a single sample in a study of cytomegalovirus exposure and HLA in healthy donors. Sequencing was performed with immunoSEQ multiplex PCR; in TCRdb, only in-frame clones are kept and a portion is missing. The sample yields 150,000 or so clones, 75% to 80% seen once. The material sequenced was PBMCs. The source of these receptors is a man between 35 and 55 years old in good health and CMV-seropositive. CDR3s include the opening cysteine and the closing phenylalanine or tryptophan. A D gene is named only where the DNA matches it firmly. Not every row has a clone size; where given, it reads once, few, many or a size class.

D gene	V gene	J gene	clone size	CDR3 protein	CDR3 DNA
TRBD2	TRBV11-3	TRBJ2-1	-	CASTGLAGKNEQFF	TGTGCCAGCACCGGACTAGCGGGAAAAAATGAGCAGTTCTTC
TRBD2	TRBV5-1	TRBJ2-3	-	CASSSPGAGTSTDTQYF	TGCGCCAGCAGCTCGCCCGGAGCGGGGACTAGCACAGATACGCAGTATTTT
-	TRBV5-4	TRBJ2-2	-	CASSLAMGGSTGELFF	TGTGCCAGCAGCTTGGCCATGGGGGGATCCACCGGGGAGCTGTTTTTT
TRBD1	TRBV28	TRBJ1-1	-	CASSSPGTGNTEAFF	TGTGCCAGCAGCTCGCCCGGGACAGGGAACACTGAAGCTTTCTTT
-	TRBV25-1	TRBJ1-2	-	CASYRTGADGYTF	TGTGCCAGCTACAGAACCGGAGCGGATGGCTACACCTTC
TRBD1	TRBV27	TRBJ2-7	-	CASSSFGTGSYEQYF	TGTGCCAGCAGTTCATTCGGGACAGGTAGCTACGAGCAGTACTTC
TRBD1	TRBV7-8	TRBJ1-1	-	CASSSRDRLTEAFF	TGTGCCAGCAGCAGCCGGGACAGGCTCACTGAAGCTTTCTTT
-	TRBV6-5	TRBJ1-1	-	CASSLTVLNTEAFF	TGTGCCAGCAGCTTGACAGTATTGAACACTGAAGCTTTCTTT
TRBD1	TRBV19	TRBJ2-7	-	CASSINSGTGNYEQYF	TGTGCCAGTAGTATCAATTCTGGGACAGGGAACTACGAGCAGTACTTC
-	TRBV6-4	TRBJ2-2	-	CASSEQGPPNTGELFF	TGTGCCAGCAGTGAACAGGGCCCACCGAACACCGGGGAGCTGTTTTTT
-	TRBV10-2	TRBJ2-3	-	CASRSAGAYTDTQYF	TGCGCCAGCAGGAGTGCAGGGGCTTACACAGATACGCAGTATTTT
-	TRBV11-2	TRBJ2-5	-	CASSPIDGLPNKFQETQYF	TGTGCCAGCAGCCCAATAGACGGACTACCAAATAAATTCCAAGAGACCCAGTACTTC
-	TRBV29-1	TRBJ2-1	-	CSAGTANEQFF	TGCAGCGCCGGGACTGCCAATGAGCAGTTCTTC
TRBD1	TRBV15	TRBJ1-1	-	CATSRAGQGEAFF	TGTGCCACCAGCAGGGCGGGACAGGGTGAAGCTTTCTTT
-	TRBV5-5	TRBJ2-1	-	CASSLSGATSYNEQFF	TGTGCCAGCAGCTTGTCTGGGGCTACCTCCTACAATGAGCAGTTCTTC
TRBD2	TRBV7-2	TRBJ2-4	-	CASSLAAGVAKNIQYF	TGTGCCAGCAGCTTAGCAGCGGGAGTAGCCAAAAACATTCAGTACTTC
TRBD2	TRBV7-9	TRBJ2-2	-	CASSLTSGGNTGELFF	TGTGCCAGCAGCTTAACTAGCGGGGGGAACACCGGGGAGCTGTTTTTT
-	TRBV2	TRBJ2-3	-	CASSALQGIEADTQYF	TGTGCCAGCAGTGCCCTACAGGGAATCGAGGCAGATACGCAGTATTTT
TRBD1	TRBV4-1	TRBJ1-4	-	CASSQDPGQGEKLFF	TGCGCCAGCAGCCAAGATCCGGGACAGGGAGAAAAACTGTTTTTT
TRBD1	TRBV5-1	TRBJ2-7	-	CASSSGTGVQYF	TGCGCCAGCAGCTCGGGGACAGGGGTGCAGTACTTC
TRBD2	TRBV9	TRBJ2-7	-	CASSVSQRTSGATYEQYF	TGTGCCAGCAGCGTATCCCAAAGGACTAGCGGCGCCACCTACGAGCAGTACTTC
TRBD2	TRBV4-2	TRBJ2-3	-	CASSQESKGGTDTQYF	TGTGCCAGCAGCCAAGAGTCCAAGGGAGGGACAGATACGCAGTATTTT
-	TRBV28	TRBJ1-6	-	CASSFPRVSYNSPLHF	TGTGCCAGCAGTTTTCCGAGGGTCTCCTATAATTCACCCCTCCACTTT
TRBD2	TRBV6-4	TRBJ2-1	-	CASSDSAGDYNEQFF	TGTGCCAGCAGTGACTCGGCGGGAGACTACAATGAGCAGTTCTTC
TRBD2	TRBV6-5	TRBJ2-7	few	CASRYSLAGGHMKQYF	TGTGCCAGCAGATACTCACTAGCGGGAGGGCATATGAAGCAGTACTTC
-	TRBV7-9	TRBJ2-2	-	CSSSFSGVEELFF	TGTTCCAGCAGCTTCTCGGGGGTCGAGGAGCTGTTTTTT
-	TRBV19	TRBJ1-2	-	CASSTSGAANYGYTF	TGTGCCAGTAGTACCTCAGGGGCCGCGAACTATGGCTACACCTTC
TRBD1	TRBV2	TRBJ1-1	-	CASSRAGGVTFF	TGTGCCAGCAGTAGGGCAGGGGGCGTCACTTTCTTT
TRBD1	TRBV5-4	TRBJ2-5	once	CASSGGTGGSLETQYF	TGTGCCAGCAGCGGTGGGACAGGGGGCTCTTTGGAGACCCAGTACTTC